The 15 T cell receptor beta chains in this list originate from one sample, sequenced in a study of blood T cell repertoires in COVID-19. Generated by immunoSEQ multiplex PCR, the TCRdb table keeps only in-frame clones and is missing some. The data show 150,000 to 200,000 clones, around 82% seen once. Sequenced sample: peripheral blood. Receptor source: a woman aged 80 or over with acute or convalescent COVID-19.

CDR3 DNA sequence: TGTGCCATCAGTCGGGACAAGTATAGCAATCAGCCCCAGCATTTT. The encoded protein is CAISRDKYSNQPQHF. This chain connects TRBV10-3 to TRBJ1-5; weak D call: TRBD1 (6 bases). The CDR3 extends over 15 amino acids. Germline V gene lookup returns CDR1 ENHRY and CDR2 SYGVKD. The germline V and J ends were trimmed by 5 bases and 0 bases, with 11 bases remaining between them.

J is TRBJ2-1 and V is TRBV5-1; 7 bases agree with TRBD2. The CDR3 is made up of 16 amino acids. Losses at the gene ends were 4 bases for V and 0 bases for J; bases not matched to a gene: 7. CDR1 is SGHRS and CDR2 is YFSETQ in the germline V gene. The chain's CDR3 is CASSVSSGSSYNEQFF. The CDR3 nucleotides read TGCGCCAGCAGCGTGTCTAGCGGAAGCTCCTACAATGAGCAGTTCTTC.

The chain is built from TRBV2 and TRBJ1-3; a possible D gene is TRBD1 (5 bases). There are 13 residues in the CDR3. Germline V gene sequence: CDR1 SNHLY, CDR2 FYNNEI. Trimming stripped 6 bases from V and 0 bases from J, with 6 bases between. CDR3 in DNA: TGTGCCAGCAGGGGGCTCTCTGGAAACACCATATATTTT. Translating gives CASRGLSGNTIYF.

The chain has TRBV20-1 and TRBJ1-2; 11 nucleotides line up with TRBD1. The CDR3 contains 15 residues. The germline V gene has CDR1 DFQATT and CDR2 SNEGSKA (reference sequence). With 3 bases clipped from V and 5 bases from J, the junction kept 8 bases outside the gene matches. CDR3 bases: TGCAGTGCTAGTCCCGGACAGGGGGCGTCTTATGGCTACACCTTC. It translates to CSASPGQGASYGYTF.

This clone showed up just once. This chain connects TRBV15 to TRBJ1-2; 8 bases are a match to TRBD1. Looked up from germline, CDR1 is LNHNV and CDR2 is YYDKDF (reference sequence). Trimming at V came to 0 bases and at J to 7 bases, leaving 7 bases not matched to a gene. This CDR3 region has 15 residues. CDR3 sequence (DNA): TGTGCCACCAGCAGAGATTATGGCAGGGGGCGTGGCTACACCTTC. It specifies CATSRDYGRGRGYTF.

This chain uses TRBV10-1 with TRBJ1-4, with D maybe TRBD1 (6 bases). CDR1 WNHNN and CDR2 SYGVQD come from the germline V gene (reference sequence). The CDR3 loop spans 13 amino acids. V was pared by 4 bases and J by 6 bases, with 9 bases between. The CDR3 is CASSGYRDEKLFF. CDR3 sequence (DNA): TGCGCCAGCAGTGGATACAGGGATGAAAAACTGTTTTTT.

The gene calls are TRBV5-8 and TRBJ2-7, with D possibly being TRBD1 (6 bases). Trimming left V 0 bases short and J 4 bases short, with 17 bases between. In germline, CDR1 is SGHTS, CDR2 YDEGEE. The CDR3 spans 16 residues. CDR3 DNA sequence: TGTGCCAGCAGCTTGGTTGTGACAGGAGGTGCGTACGAGCAGTACTTC. Translated, it gives CASSLVVTGGAYEQYF.

This chain uses TRBV3-1 (or the pseudogene TRBV3-2) with TRBJ2-7, with a tentative D call TRBD1 (5 bases). The CDR3 sequence is 14 residues long. The V gene lost 3 bases and the J gene lost 2 bases, with 11 bases spanning the gap. Germline CDR1 reads LGHDT; CDR2 reads YNNKEL (reference sequence). The CDR3 DNA reads as TGTGCCAGCAGCCAGACAGCGACCACCTACGAGCAGTACTTC. Translating it yields CASSQTATTYEQYF.

The chain combines TRBV7-2 with TRBJ2-2, with a possible D match to TRBD2 (6 bases). With 1 base removed from V and 4 bases from J, the gap between germline ends came to 10 bases. The CDR3 length is 15 residues. Germline assignment: CDR1 SGHTA and CDR2 FQGNSA. Here the CDR3 reads CASSLGIGGTGELFF. As DNA, the CDR3 is TGTGCCAGCAGCTTAGGAATCGGGGGCACCGGGGAGCTGTTTTTT.

This clone was counted only a few times. The chain carries TRBV20-1 and TRBJ1-2, with TRBD1 as a possible D gene (5 bases). The V and J ends lost 3 bases and 8 bases respectively, with 10 bases between them. Germline V lookup: CDR1 DFQATT, CDR2 SNEGSKA (reference sequence). This CDR3 has 11 amino acids. The CDR3 nucleotides read TGCAGTGCTAGTGAAGGGGAAGGCTACACCTTC. Translated, it gives CSASEGEGYTF.

This clone was counted a few times. The V and J genes are TRBV3-1 (or the pseudogene TRBV3-2) and TRBJ2-7; TRBD1 is a possible D gene (6 bases). Germline V gene sequence: CDR1 LGHDT, CDR2 YNNKEL (reference sequence). V was trimmed by 1 base and J by 6 bases, leaving 7 bases between them. This CDR3 comprises 12 residues. In nucleotides, the CDR3 is TGTGCCAGCAGCCAAGTAGGGGGCGAGCAGTACTTC. Translated, it gives CASSQVGGEQYF.

The chain uses TRBV7-6 and TRBJ1-2; tentative D call: TRBD1 (6 bases). Looked up from germline, CDR1 is SGHVS and CDR2 is FNYEAQ. The V and J ends lost 1 base and 4 bases respectively, with 19 bases between them. The CDR3 extends over 17 amino acids. The CDR3 loop is CASSLGSDVGGIYGYTF. The CDR3 coding sequence is TGTGCCAGCAGCTTAGGCAGTGACGTAGGGGGAATCTATGGCTACACCTTC.

The CDR3 loop is CASSERQGEQYF. The CDR3, as DNA: TGCGCCAGCAGCGAACGCCAGGGGGAGCAGTACTTC. The genes are TRBV10-2 and TRBJ2-7; D possibly corresponds to TRBD1 (6 bases). This CDR3 has 12 amino acids. Germline CDR1 reads WSHSY; CDR2 reads SAAADI. The V end was cut by 6 bases, the J end by 7 bases, with 13 bases between.

The chain combines TRBV11-3 with TRBJ1-1; D is undetermined. Trimming stripped 2 bases from V and 8 bases from J, with 12 bases between. The CDR3 consists of 13 residues. In germline, CDR1 is SGHNT, CDR2 YENEEA. DNA of the CDR3: TGTGCCAGCAGCTTACTCGCAGGAAAGGAAGCTTTCTTT. Translation: CASSLLAGKEAFF.

This chain uses TRBV6-5 with TRBJ2-7; 8 bases are shared with TRBD1. Trimming removed 6 bases from V and 0 bases from J; junction bases left unmatched: 4. This CDR3 comprises 14 residues. Germline CDR1 and CDR2: MNHEY and SVGAGI. The CDR3 DNA is TGTGCCAGCAGAGACAGGGGAGGCTCCTACGAGCAGTACTTC. This sequence encodes CASRDRGGSYEQYF.